This T cell receptor beta chain was found in a study of beta chain features in type 1 diabetes. Every isolated RNA sample was fully reverse transcribed, so sequencing captured expressed TCRB transcripts. Clones were sequenced by immunoSEQ multiplex PCR, and TCRdb holds only the in-frame ones, with some missing. The repertoire holds 200,000 to 300,000 clones, with over 20% as singletons. Germline loops: CDR1 KGHSH, CDR2 LQKENI. V was clipped by 5 bases and J by 10 bases; unmatched bases: 9. There are 13 residues in the CDR3. Study results and caveats: The cDNA sequencing approach could over-represent high-TCR-expressing cells. For Type 1 diabetes patients, all four CD4+ subsets carried TCRB CDR3s that were moderately but significantly shorter.

As to this clone: Its antigen remains unknown.

Heparinised blood was drawn once per donor, averaging approximately 100 mL. The sample comprised naive CD4+ T cells from blood. The chain combines TRBV18 with TRBJ2-7, with TRBD1 matching over 9 bases. The sequence came from a woman between 35 and 50 years old with type 1 diabetes. CDR3 bases: TGTGCCAGCTCAGACGGGACAGGGTCGATACAGTACTTC. This sequence encodes CASSDGTGSIQYF.